These 2 T cell receptor beta chains came from one sample sequenced in a study of T cells in Graves' hyperthyroidism and ophthalmopathy. RNA transcripts served as the template for amplifying TCR beta CDR3 regions. During a first-round RT-PCR of the TCR CDR3, the HTBI primer set was used. Each CDR3 protein is one row after TCRdb ran MiXCR on the multiplex PCR reads. The sample has hundreds of thousands of distinct CDR3 sequences, about 20% seen once. Sequencing used blood. These receptors came from a man under 40 with Graves' ophthalmopathy.

In the case of this clonotype: A read error may account for a junction end that differs from germline. The rearrangement links TRBV27 to TRBJ1-2, with 7 bases identical to TRBD1. Germline CDR1 is MNHEY and CDR2 is SMNVEV (reference sequence). The CDR3 totals 12 residues. CDR3 amino acids: CTSSKTGDGYTF. In DNA form, the CDR3 reads TGTACCAGCAGTAAAACAGGGGATGGCTACACCTTC.

Comments on this clonotype: A much larger clone is a single base away; this may be a read error. V and J are TRBV2 and TRBJ2-3, with no clear D. The CDR3 consists of 12 residues. Germline CDR1 reads SNHLY; CDR2 reads FYNNEI. As DNA, the CDR3 is TGTGGCAGCAGTGTCTTCCCAGATACGCAGTATTTT. Residues: CGSSVFPDTQYF.